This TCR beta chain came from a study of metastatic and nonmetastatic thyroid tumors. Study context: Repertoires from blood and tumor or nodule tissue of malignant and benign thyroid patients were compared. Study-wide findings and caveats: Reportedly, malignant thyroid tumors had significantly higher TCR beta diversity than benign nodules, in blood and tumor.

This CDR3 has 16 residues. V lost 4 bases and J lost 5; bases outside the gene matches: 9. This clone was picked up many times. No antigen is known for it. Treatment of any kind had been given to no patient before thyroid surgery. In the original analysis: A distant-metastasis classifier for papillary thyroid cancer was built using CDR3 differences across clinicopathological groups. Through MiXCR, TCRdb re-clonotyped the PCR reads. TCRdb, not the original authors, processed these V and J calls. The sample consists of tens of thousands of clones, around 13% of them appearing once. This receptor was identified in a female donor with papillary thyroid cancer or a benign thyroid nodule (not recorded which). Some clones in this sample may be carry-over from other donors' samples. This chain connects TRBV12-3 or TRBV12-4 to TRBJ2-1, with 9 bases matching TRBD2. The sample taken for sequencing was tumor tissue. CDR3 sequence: CASSSASGKVDNEQFF. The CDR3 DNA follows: TGTGCCAGCAGTTCCGCTAGCGGGAAGGTCGACAATGAGCAGTTCTTC.